The T cell receptor beta chain under discussion was sequenced for a study of cytomegalovirus exposure and HLA in healthy donors. In the PCR, 60 Vbeta and 13 Jbeta primers were used. Only in-frame clones appear in the TCRdb table, and some are missing; sequencing was by immunoSEQ multiplex PCR. Here the sample spans 100,000 to 150,000 clones, approximately 70% being singletons. This CDR3 is built from 15 residues. Germline lookup yields CDR1 SEHNR and CDR2 FQNEAQ (reference sequence). This clone was recorded once. At one of its ends the junction is not consistent with the germline gene, which may arise from a read error.

The sequencing input was PBMCs. The receptor comes from a man aged 60 to 75 in good health and CMV-seropositive. The gene calls are TRBV7-9 and TRBJ1-2, with D perhaps matching TRBD1 (5 bases). CDR3 DNA: TGTTCCAGCAGCCTCCCGGGGGGGGAAATCTATGGCTACACCTTC. It specifies CSSSLPGGEIYGYTF.